This T cell receptor (beta chain) was sequenced for a study of PD-L1 blockade in urothelial cancer. Overall study context: Patients, treated from 2014 onward, received atezolizumab 1,200 mg intravenously every 3 weeks. Blood analyses occurred 3 weeks (second dose) and 6 weeks post treatment start.

V was trimmed by 6 bases and J by 2 bases, leaving 20 bases between them. This CDR3 has 16 residues. Germline V lookup: CDR1 SGHVS, CDR2 FQNEAQ. Sequenced by immunoSEQ multiplex PCR; TCRdb stores in-frame clones only, minus some. Of fewer than 40,000 clones in the sample, around 90% were seen once. This receptor was obtained from a man aged 65 to 85 with urothelial cancer. The chain employs TRBV7-8 and TRBJ2-7; a weak D match, TRBD1 (7 bases). This specimen was PBMCs, taken around atezolizumab (anti-PD-L1) treatment. The DNA of the CDR3 is TGTGCCAGCAGTAGGTCAGGGGGGATTCGTACCTACGAGCAGTACTTC. Translation gives CASSRSGGIRTYEQYF. Together with reference TRBV7-8 and TRBJ2-7, the CDR3 gives the full variable domain: GAGVSQSPRYKVAKRGQDVALRCDPISGHVSLFWYQQALGQGPEFLTYFQNEAQLDKSGLPSDRFFAERPEGSVSTLKIQRTQQEDSAVYLCASSRSGGIRTYEQYFGPGTRLTVT.